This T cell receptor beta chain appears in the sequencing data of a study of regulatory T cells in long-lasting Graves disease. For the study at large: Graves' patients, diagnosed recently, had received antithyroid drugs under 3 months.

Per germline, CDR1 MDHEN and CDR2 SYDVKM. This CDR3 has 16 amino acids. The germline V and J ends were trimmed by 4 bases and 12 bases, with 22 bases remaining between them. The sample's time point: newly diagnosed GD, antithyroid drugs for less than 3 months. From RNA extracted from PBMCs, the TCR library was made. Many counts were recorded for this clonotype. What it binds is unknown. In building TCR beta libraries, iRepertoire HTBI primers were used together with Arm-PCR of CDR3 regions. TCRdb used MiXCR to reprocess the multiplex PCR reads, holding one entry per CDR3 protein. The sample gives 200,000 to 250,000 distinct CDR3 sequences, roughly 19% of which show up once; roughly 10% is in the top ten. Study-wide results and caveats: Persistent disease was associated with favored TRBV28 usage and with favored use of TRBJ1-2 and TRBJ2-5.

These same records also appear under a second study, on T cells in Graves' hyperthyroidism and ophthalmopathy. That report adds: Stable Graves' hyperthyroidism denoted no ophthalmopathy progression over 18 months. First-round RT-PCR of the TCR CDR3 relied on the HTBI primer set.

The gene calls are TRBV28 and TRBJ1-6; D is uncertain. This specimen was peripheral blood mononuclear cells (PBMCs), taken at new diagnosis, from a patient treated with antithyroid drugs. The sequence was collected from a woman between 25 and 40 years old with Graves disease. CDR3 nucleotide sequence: TGTGCCAGCAGTTCCCTGTTGGGGTTTGGGCCGGGACCCCTCCACTTT. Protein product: CASSSLLGFGPGPLHF.